These 21 T cell receptor beta chains came from one sample sequenced in a study of blood T cell repertoires in COVID-19. Only in-frame clones appear in the TCRdb table, and some are missing; sequencing was by immunoSEQ multiplex PCR. The sample gives 70,000 to 90,000 clones, 65% to 80% of which show up once; about 11% is in the top ten. The sequencing input was peripheral blood. These TCRs come from a man in his 70s with acute or convalescent COVID-19.

This clone showed up just a few times. The chain has TRBV24-1 and TRBJ2-3; possible D gene TRBD1, 7 bases. CDR1 KGHDR and CDR2 SFDVKD come from the germline V gene. There are 13 residues in the CDR3. V lost 9 bases, J lost 0 bases, and 9 bases lay in between. The CDR3 DNA is TGTGCCACCTCAGGGGGGAGCACAGATACGCAGTATTTT. Its translation is CATSGGSTDTQYF.

The chain carries TRBV29-1 and TRBJ2-3, with TRBD2 identical over 7 bases. This CDR3 is 12 amino acids long. V lost 4 bases and J lost 5; bases outside the gene matches: 3. Germline CDR1 reads SQVTM; CDR2 reads ANQGSEA. CDR3 residues: CSVGTSGDTQYF. For the CDR3, the DNA is TGCAGCGTTGGGACTAGTGGAGATACGCAGTATTTT.

The chain uses TRBV5-5 and TRBJ2-3, with TRBD2 matching over 7 bases. Trimming at V came to 7 bases and at J to 4 bases, leaving 6 bases not matched to a gene. The CDR3 contains 13 residues. Germline V gene data show CDR1 as SGHKS and CDR2 as YYEKEE (reference sequence). CDR3 DNA: TGTGCCAGCGCCGGACTAGGGGCAGATACGCAGTATTTT. Encoded protein: CASAGLGADTQYF. The complete variable domain, with remaining parts taken from reference TRBV5-5 and TRBJ2-3, reads DAGVTQSPTHLIKTRGQQVTLRCSPISGHKSVSWYQQVLGQGPQFIFQYYEKEERGRGNFPDRFSARQFPNYSSELNVNALLLGDSALYLCASAGLGADTQYFGPGTRLTVL.

The chain employs TRBV18 and TRBJ1-2; tentative D call: TRBD1 (6 bases). In germline, CDR1 is KGHSH, CDR2 LQKENI. CDR3 size: 14 residues. V dropped 1 base and J dropped 3 bases, with 9 bases sitting between them. CDR3 loop: CASSPQGDDYGYTF. CDR3 DNA sequence: TGTGCCAGCTCACCACAGGGGGATGACTATGGCTACACCTTC.

The V gene is TRBV6-5, the J gene TRBJ1-1; D gene unclear. CDR3 length: 11 amino acids. Germline CDR1 and CDR2: MNHEY and SVGAGI. With 9 bases removed from V and 1 base from J, the gap between germline ends came to 6 bases. CDR3 bases: TGTGCCAGTCGTCGGAACACTGAAGCTTTCTTT. Encoded protein: CASRRNTEAFF.

The chain links TRBV5-6 to TRBJ1-1, with D possibly TRBD1 on 6 matching bases. Germline loops: CDR1 SGHDT, CDR2 YYEEEE. The CDR3 extends over 15 amino acids. The V end was cut by 0 bases, the J end by 4 bases, with 13 bases between. The CDR3 coding sequence is TGTGCCAGCAGCTTGGGAGCAGGGGCGGCCACTGAAGCTTTCTTT. Encoded protein: CASSLGAGAATEAFF.

The CDR3, as DNA: TGTGCCAGCAGCCAGGAGGGTGAGACCCAGTACTTC. Translating gives CASSQEGETQYF. The chain recombines TRBV7-9 with TRBJ2-5; D perhaps matches TRBD2 (6 bases). The CDR3 is 12 residues long. Looked up from germline, CDR1 is SEHNR and CDR2 is FQNEAQ (reference sequence). V lost 5 bases and J 5 bases, leaving 9 bases between the germline ends.

The rearrangement joins TRBV23-1 to TRBJ1-1; 7 bases align to TRBD1. Being an ORF, TRBV23-1 has a function that is uncertain. J gave up 3 bases and V 4 bases, and 14 bases lay outside the gene matches. The CDR3 loop spans 17 amino acids. The DNA of the CDR3 is TGCGCCAGCAGTCTCAGGGGGAGATCGGCCAGGGACACTGAAGCTTTCTTT. Protein sequence: CASSLRGRSARDTEAFF.

This clone was found once. The rearrangement links TRBV10-3 to TRBJ2-7; the D gene is possibly TRBD1 (6 bases). The CDR3 spans 15 residues. CDR1 and CDR2 from the germline V gene are ENHRY and SYGVKD. V dropped 4 bases and J dropped 0 bases, with 13 bases sitting between them. The CDR3 sequence is CAISAEGVLSYEQYF. The CDR3 region has the DNA TGTGCCATCAGTGCCGAGGGGGTTCTCTCCTACGAGCAGTACTTC.

The chain is built from TRBV2 and TRBJ1-6; possibly TRBD1 for D (6 bases). The germline gives CDR1 SNHLY, CDR2 FYNNEI. V was clipped by 1 base and J by 9 bases, with 10 bases between them. The CDR3 covers 14 residues. CDR3 DNA: TGTGCCAGCAGTGAAGTCAGGGGCTTTTCACCCCTCCACTTT. It yields the protein CASSEVRGFSPLHF.

This chain connects TRBV28 to TRBJ2-4; no clear D. Trimming pared 3 bases from V and 0 bases from J, leaving 9 bases between. The germline CDR1 and CDR2 sequences are MDHEN and SYDVKM. The CDR3 runs to 15 residues. CDR3 sequence reads: CASSLSFLAKNIQYF. CDR3 bases: TGTGCCAGCAGTTTGTCTTTCCTAGCCAAAAACATTCAGTACTTC.

The chain uses TRBV5-5 and TRBJ1-2; D gene uncertain. Germline V gene lookup returns CDR1 SGHKS and CDR2 YYEKEE (reference sequence). The CDR3 sequence is 14 residues long. V was pared by 5 bases and J by 2 bases, with 13 bases between. CDR3 coding DNA: TGTGCCAGCAGTCTCCTGACGGAGAACTATGGCTACACCTTC. It translates to CASSLLTENYGYTF.

This chain connects TRBV6-5 to TRBJ2-5; 8 bases match TRBD2. CDR1 MNHEY and CDR2 SVGAGI come from the germline V gene. The CDR3 is 14 residues long. V dropped 8 bases and J dropped 5; count of bases not matched to a gene: 10. CDR3 region: CASQRGGTSETQYF. In DNA, the CDR3 is TGTGCCAGCCAACGGGGGGGGACATCGGAGACCCAGTACTTC.

The chain couples TRBV19 to TRBJ1-2; TRBD1 matches 9 bases. This CDR3 comprises 16 residues. J lost 8 bases, V lost 5 bases, and 15 bases had no gene match. The germline V gene encodes CDR1 LNHDA and CDR2 SQIVND (reference sequence). As DNA, the CDR3 is TGTGCCAGTAGTGTCGTCGGGACAGGGAATGAGGACGGCTACACCTTC. This translates into CASSVVGTGNEDGYTF.

The rearrangement links TRBV6-4 to TRBJ2-2; 10 positions agree with TRBD2. Germline assignment: CDR1 MRHNA and CDR2 SNTAGT. The CDR3 is 14 residues long. The junction had 4 bases not matched to a gene; V was cut back by 3 bases and J by 9 bases. The CDR3 spells CASSEIAGGRELFF. In nucleotides, the CDR3 is TGTGCCAGCAGTGAGATAGCGGGGGGCCGGGAGCTGTTTTTT.

This chain links TRBV5-5 with TRBJ1-1, with TRBD1 identical over 8 bases. Trimming took 3 bases from V and 10 from J; bases not matched to a gene: 8. CDR1 and CDR2 from the germline V gene are SGHKS and YYEKEE (reference sequence). The CDR3 totals 13 residues. The CDR3: CASSSQGAQAAFF. As DNA, the CDR3 is TGTGCCAGCAGCTCCCAGGGGGCTCAAGCAGCTTTCTTT.

The genes are TRBV2 and TRBJ2-4, with TRBD2 identical over 7 bases. This CDR3 spans 16 amino acids. The germline V gene encodes CDR1 SNHLY and CDR2 FYNNEI. Trimming cost V 2 bases and J 0 bases; bases outside gene matches: 4. The CDR3 coding sequence is TGTGCCAGCAGTGAACGTGGGGGGGGAGCCAAAAACATTCAGTACTTC. Translation gives CASSERGGGAKNIQYF.

The chain combines TRBV12-3 or TRBV12-4 with TRBJ2-4; 7 bases align to TRBD1. The junction had 4 bases not matched to a gene; V was cut back by 5 bases and J by 6 bases. The CDR3 has 13 residues. This CDR3 reads CASSVNRGNIQYF. The CDR3 DNA reads TGTGCCAGCAGTGTCAACAGGGGAAACATTCAGTACTTC.

This chain connects TRBV28 to TRBJ2-3; D might be TRBD2 (6 bases). CDR1 and CDR2 from the germline V gene are MDHEN and SYDVKM. V was trimmed by 2 bases and J by 0 bases, leaving 12 bases between them. The CDR3 sequence is 16 residues long. DNA of the CDR3: TGTGCCAGCAGTTTACTAGTTGGGACTAGCACAGATACGCAGTATTTT. Its translation: CASSLLVGTSTDTQYF.

This chain joins TRBV27 and TRBJ2-7; 11 positions match TRBD1. Germline trimming cut 3 bases from V and 3 bases from J; bases unmatched to any gene: 7. The CDR3 sequence is 16 residues long. Per the germline V gene, CDR1 is MNHEY and CDR2 is SMNVEV (reference sequence). The CDR3 region is CASSFSGTGGFYEQYF. In DNA, the CDR3 is TGTGCCAGCAGTTTCTCCGGGACAGGGGGTTTCTACGAGCAGTACTTC.

This CDR3 reads CASSQNRRRDTIYF. The CDR3 DNA sequence: TGTGCCAGCAGCCAAAATCGACGGAGGGACACCATATATTTT. The chain carries TRBV3-1 (or the pseudogene TRBV3-2) and TRBJ1-3; no reliable D call. V lost 2 bases to trimming and J lost 8 bases, with 13 bases between them. The CDR3 consists of 14 residues. Germline V gene data show CDR1 as LGHDT and CDR2 as YNNKEL (reference sequence).